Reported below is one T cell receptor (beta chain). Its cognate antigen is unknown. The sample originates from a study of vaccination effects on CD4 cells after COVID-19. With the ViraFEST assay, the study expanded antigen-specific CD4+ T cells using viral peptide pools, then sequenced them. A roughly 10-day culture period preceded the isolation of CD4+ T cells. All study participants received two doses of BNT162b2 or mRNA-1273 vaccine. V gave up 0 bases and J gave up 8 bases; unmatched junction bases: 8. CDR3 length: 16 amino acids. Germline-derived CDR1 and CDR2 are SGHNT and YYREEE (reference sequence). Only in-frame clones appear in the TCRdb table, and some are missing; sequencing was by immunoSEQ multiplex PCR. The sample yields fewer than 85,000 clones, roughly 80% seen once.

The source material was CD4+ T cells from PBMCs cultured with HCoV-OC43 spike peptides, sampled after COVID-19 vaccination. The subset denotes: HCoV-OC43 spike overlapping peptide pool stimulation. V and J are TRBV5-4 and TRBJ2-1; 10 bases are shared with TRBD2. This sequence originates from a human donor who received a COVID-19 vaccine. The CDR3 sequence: CASSLAVSGGTDEQFF. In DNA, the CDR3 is TGTGCCAGCAGCTTGGCCGTTAGCGGGGGGACGGATGAGCAGTTCTTC.